This TCR beta chain stems from a study of cytomegalovirus exposure and HLA in healthy donors. On the study more broadly: For the roughly 400 genotyped donors, roughly 80% fell within the Caucasian-associated ancestry cluster.

The study ran its PCR with 60 Vbeta and 13 Jbeta primers. Under the authors' procedure: Later, tens of millions of unique TCR beta chains were counted in an analysis, and 8.5 million to 13 million of them were shared. Only in-frame clones appear in the TCRdb table, and some are missing; sequencing was by immunoSEQ multiplex PCR. D and trimming come from the DNA, and the V and J calls and clone size come from that table. The sample includes 100,000 to 150,000 clones, approximately 82% seen only once; the top ten take approximately 1.4%. All donors participated as healthy donors of bone marrow. Findings and caveats of the study: When a later analysis compared HLA-associated TCR beta chains with equally common others, the HLA-associated chains turned out to be more clonally expanded and to have lower generation probabilities.

Germline V gene data show CDR1 as SGHAT and CDR2 as FQNNGV. The CDR3 covers 15 residues. The V and J ends lost 5 bases and 4 bases, in that order; junction bases with no gene match: 10. With respect to this clone: Its specificity is not known.

The chain employs TRBV11-2 and TRBJ2-7; 8 bases map to TRBD1. This TCR came from a female donor in good health and CMV-seronegative. The sequencing sample was made of PBMCs. CDR3 DNA: TGTGCCAGCAGCCCAGGGGGCAGGGGGTATTACGAGCAGTACTTC. Amino acid sequence: CASSPGGRGYYEQYF.